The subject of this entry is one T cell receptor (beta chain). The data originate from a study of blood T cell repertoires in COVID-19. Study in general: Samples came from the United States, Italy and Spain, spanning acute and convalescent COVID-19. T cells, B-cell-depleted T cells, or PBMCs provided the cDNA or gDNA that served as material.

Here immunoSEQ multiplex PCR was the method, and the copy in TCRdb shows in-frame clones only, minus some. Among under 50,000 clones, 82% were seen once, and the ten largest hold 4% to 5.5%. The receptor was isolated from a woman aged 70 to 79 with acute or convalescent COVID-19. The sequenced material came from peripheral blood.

The CDR3 DNA reads TGTGCCAGCTCATCAACAGGGAGCTCTGGAAACACCATATATTTT. Residues: CASSSTGSSGNTIYF. This rearrangement joins TRBV18 to TRBJ1-3; D perhaps matches TRBD1 (6 bases). The CDR3 has 15 amino acids. Germline values: CDR1 KGHSH, CDR2 LQKENI. Trimming left V 5 bases short and J 0 bases short, with 11 bases between.